This T cell receptor beta chain stems from a study of post-analysis software for immune sequencing data. As for the study in general: Disease trajectories encompassed relapsing-remitting, secondary progressive and progressive-relapsing multiple sclerosis. General study findings and limits: Relative to controls, patients had 5 or 6 TRBV segments at higher frequency, with TRBV5-6, TRBV5-1 and TRBV20-1 among these. Multiple sclerosis was associated with a significant reduction in normalized Chao1 diversity relative to controls.

Details on this clonotype: Its antigen is not known.

Germline V CDR1 and CDR2: KGHSH, LQKENI. Trimming took off 2 bases at V and 5 bases at J, with 18 bases between the two ends. The CDR3 covers 16 residues. TCR beta libraries were prepared from cDNA with unique molecular identifiers. TCRdb called the PCR reads again in MiXCR, with one record for every CDR3 protein. The profile shows hundreds of thousands of distinct CDR3 sequences, approximately 42% of them singletons. The chain has TRBV18 and TRBJ2-5; tentatively, D is TRBD1 or TRBD2 (6 bases each). The clonotype comes from a girl aged 2 to 10 with multiple sclerosis. Sequenced sample: blood. The CDR3 bases are TGTGCCAGCTCACCAAGAACGGCCGGGGGCGGCGAGACCCAGTACTTC. It translates to CASSPRTAGGGETQYF.